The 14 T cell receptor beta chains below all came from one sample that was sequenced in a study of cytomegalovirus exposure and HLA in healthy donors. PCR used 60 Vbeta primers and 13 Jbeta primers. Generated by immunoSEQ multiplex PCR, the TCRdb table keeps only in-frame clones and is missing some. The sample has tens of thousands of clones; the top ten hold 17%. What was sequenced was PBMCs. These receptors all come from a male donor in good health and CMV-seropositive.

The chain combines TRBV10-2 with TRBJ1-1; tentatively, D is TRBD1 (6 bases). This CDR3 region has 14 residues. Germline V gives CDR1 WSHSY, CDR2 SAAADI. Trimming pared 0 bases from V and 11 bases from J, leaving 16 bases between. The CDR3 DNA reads TGCGCCAGCAGTGAGTCGCCAACAGGGAGAGGGGCTTTCTTT. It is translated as CASSESPTGRGAFF.

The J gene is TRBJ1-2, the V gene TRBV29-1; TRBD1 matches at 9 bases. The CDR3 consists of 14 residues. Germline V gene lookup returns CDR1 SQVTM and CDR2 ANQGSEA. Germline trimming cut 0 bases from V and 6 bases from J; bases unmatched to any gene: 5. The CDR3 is CSVEDRGTGNGYTF. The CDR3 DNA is TGCAGCGTTGAAGATAGGGGGACAGGGAATGGCTACACCTTC.

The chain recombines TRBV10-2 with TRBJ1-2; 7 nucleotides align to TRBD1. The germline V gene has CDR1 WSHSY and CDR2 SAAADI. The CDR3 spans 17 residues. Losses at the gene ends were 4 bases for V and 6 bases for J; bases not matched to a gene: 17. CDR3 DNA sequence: TGCGCCAGCAGTGCGCTACCCGGACAGGCAGGGGAGAATGGCTACACCTTC. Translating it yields CASSALPGQAGENGYTF.

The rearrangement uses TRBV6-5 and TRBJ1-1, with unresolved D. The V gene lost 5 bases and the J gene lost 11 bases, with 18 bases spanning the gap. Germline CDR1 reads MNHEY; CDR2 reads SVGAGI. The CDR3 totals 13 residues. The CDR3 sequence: CASSPSDAVDAFF. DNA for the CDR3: TGTGCCAGCAGTCCCTCTGATGCGGTGGATGCTTTCTTT.

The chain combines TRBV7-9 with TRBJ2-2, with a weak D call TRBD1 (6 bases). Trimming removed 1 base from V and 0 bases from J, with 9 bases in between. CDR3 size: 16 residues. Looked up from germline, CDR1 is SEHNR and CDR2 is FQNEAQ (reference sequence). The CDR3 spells CASSLVGAPNTGELFF. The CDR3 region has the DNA TGTGCCAGCAGCTTAGTGGGGGCTCCGAACACCGGGGAGCTGTTTTTT. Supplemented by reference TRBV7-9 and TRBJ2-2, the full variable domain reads DTGVSQNPRHKITKRGQNVTFRCDPISEHNRLYWYRQTLGQGPEFLTYFQNEAQLEKSRLLSDRFSAERPKGSFSTLEIQRTEQGDSAMYLCASSLVGAPNTGELFFGEGSRLTVL.

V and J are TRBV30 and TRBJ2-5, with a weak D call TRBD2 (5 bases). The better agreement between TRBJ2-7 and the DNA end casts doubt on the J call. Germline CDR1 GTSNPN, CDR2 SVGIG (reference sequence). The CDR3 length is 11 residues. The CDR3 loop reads CAWSEGSEQYF. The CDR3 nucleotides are TGTGCCTGGAGTGAAGGGAGCGAGCAGTACTTC.

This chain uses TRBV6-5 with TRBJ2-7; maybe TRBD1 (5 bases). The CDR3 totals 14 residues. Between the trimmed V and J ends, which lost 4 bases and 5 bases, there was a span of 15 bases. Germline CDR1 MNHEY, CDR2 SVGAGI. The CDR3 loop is CASSLAGKRDEQYF. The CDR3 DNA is TGTGCCAGCAGTTTGGCAGGGAAAAGGGACGAGCAGTACTTC.

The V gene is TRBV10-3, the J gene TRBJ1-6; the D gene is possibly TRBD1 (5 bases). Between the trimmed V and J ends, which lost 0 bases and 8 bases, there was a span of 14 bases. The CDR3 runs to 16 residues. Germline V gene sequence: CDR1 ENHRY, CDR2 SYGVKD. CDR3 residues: CAISESTRAQYSPLHF. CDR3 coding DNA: TGTGCCATCAGTGAGTCGACCAGGGCACAATATTCACCCCTCCACTTT.

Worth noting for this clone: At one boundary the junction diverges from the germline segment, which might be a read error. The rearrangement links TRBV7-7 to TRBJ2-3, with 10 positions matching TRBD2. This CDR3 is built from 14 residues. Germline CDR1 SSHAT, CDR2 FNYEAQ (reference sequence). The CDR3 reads CASSFGSGGDTQYF. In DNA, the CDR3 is TGTGCTAGCAGCTTCGGTAGCGGGGGGGATACGCAGTATTTT.

DNA for the CDR3: TGTGCCAGCTCGGGGGACTTCTTGAACACCGGGGAGCTGTTTTTT. Residues: CASSGDFLNTGELFF. The genes are TRBV18 and TRBJ2-2, with D possibly TRBD2 on 6 matching bases. Germline-derived CDR1 and CDR2 are KGHSH and LQKENI. V lost 6 bases, J lost 1 base, and 12 bases lay in between. The CDR3 covers 15 residues.

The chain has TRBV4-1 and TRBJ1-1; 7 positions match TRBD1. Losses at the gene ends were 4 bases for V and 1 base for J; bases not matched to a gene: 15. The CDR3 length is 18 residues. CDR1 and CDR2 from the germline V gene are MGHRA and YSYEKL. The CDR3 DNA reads TGCGCCAGCAGCCTTCCCTTGGACAGGCTGGGACCGAACACTGAAGCTTTCTTT. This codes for CASSLPLDRLGPNTEAFF.

The CDR3 spells CASSQPQDRGTEAFF. The CDR3, as DNA: TGCGCCAGCAGCCAACCTCAGGACAGGGGTACTGAAGCTTTCTTT. The chain is built from TRBV4-1 and TRBJ1-1, with 9 nucleotides matching TRBD1. The V gene's germline CDR1 is MGHRA and CDR2 YSYEKL. Trimming removed 2 bases from V and 5 bases from J; junction bases left unmatched: 6. CDR3 length: 15 amino acids.

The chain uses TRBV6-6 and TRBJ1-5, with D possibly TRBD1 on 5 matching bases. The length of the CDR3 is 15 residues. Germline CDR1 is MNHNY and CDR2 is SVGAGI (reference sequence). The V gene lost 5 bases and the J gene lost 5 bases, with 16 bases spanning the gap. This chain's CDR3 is CASSPTGTVDQPQHF. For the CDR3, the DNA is TGTGCCAGCAGTCCCACAGGCACTGTGGATCAGCCCCAGCATTTT.

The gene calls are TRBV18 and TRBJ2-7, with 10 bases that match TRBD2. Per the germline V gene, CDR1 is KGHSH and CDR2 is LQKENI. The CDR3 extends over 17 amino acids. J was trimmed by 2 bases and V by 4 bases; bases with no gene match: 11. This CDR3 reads CASSLYTSGASAYEQYF. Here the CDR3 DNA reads TGTGCCAGCTCACTTTACACTAGCGGGGCTAGCGCCTACGAGCAGTACTTC.